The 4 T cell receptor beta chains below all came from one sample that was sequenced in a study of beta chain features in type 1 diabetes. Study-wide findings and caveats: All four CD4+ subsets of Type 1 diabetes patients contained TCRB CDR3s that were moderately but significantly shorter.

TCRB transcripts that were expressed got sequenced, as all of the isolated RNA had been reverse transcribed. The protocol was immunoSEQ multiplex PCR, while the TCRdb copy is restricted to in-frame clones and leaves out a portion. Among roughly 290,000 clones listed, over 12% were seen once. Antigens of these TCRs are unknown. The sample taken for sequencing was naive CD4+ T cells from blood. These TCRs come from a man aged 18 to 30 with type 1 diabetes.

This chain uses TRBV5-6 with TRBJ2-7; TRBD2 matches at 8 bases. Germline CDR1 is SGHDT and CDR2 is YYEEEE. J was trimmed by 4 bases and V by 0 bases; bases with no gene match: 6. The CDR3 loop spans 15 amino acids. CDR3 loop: CASSLVLAGIYEQYF. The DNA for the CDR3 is TGTGCCAGCAGCTTGGTTCTAGCGGGTATATACGAGCAGTACTTC.

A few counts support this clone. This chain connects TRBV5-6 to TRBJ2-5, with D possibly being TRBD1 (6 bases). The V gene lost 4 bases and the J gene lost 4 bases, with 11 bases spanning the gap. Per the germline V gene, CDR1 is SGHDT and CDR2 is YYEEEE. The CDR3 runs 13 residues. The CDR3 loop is CASSGRGPETQYF. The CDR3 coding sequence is TGTGCCAGCAGCGGCAGGGGTCCAGAGACCCAGTACTTC.

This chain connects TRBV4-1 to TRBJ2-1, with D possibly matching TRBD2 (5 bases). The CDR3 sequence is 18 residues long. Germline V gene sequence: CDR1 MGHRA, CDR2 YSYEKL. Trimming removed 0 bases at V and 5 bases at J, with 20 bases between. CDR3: CASSQDPGFRSRDNEQFF. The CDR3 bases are TGCGCCAGCAGCCAAGATCCTGGCTTTCGCTCGAGGGACAATGAGCAGTTCTTC.

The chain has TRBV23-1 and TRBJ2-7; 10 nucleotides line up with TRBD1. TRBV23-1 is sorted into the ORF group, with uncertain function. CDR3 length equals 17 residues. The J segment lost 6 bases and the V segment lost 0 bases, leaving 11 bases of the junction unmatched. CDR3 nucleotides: TGCGCCAGCAGTCAATCGGAGGGGACAGGGGATAGCTGCGAGCAGTACTTC. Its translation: CASSQSEGTGDSCEQYF.